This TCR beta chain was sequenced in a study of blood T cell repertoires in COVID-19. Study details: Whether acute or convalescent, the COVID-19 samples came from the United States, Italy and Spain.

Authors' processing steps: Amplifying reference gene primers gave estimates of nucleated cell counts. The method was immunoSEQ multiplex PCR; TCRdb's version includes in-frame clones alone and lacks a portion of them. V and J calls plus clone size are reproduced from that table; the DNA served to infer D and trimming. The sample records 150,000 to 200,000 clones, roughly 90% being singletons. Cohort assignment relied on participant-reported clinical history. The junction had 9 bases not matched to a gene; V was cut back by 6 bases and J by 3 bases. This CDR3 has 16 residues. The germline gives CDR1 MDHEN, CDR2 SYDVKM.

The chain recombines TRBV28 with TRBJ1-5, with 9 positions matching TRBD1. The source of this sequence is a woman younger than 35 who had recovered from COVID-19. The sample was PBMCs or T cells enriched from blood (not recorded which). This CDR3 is CASRAATGGPNQPQHF. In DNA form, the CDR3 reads TGTGCCAGCAGGGCTGCGACAGGGGGTCCCAATCAGCCCCAGCATTTT.